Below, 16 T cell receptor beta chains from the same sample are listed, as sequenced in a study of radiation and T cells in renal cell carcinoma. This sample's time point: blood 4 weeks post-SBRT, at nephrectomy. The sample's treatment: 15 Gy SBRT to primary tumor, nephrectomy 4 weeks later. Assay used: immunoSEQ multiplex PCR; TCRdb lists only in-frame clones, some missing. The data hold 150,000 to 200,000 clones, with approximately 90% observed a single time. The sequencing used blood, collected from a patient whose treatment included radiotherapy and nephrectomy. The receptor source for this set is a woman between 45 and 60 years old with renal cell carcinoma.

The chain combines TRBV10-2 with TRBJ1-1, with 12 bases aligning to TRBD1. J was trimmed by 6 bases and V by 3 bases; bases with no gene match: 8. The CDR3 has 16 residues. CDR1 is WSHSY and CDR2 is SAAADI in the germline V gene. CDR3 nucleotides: TGCGCCAGCAGTGATCGTGGGGACAGGGGGCGAGCTGAAGCTTTCTTT. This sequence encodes CASSDRGDRGRAEAFF.

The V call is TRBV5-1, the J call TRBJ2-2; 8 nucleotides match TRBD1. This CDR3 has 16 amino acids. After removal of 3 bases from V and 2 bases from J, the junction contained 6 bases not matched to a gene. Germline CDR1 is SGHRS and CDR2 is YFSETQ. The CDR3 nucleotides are TGCGCCAGCAGCTCCCCGACAGGGGTTAACACCGGGGAGCTGTTTTTT. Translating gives CASSSPTGVNTGELFF.

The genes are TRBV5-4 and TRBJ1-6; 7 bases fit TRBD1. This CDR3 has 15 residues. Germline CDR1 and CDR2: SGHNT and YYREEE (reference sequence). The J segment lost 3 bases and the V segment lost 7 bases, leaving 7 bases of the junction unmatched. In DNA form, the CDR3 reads TGTGCCAGCGGCGCCCAGGGGGTCTATAATTCACCCCTCCACTTT. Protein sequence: CASGAQGVYNSPLHF. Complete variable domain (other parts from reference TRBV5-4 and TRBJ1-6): ETGVTQSPTHLIKTRGQQVTLRCSSQSGHNTVSWYQQALGQGPQFIFQYYREEENGRGNFPPRFSGLQFPNYSSELNVNALELDDSALYLCASGAQGVYNSPLHFGNGTRLTVT.

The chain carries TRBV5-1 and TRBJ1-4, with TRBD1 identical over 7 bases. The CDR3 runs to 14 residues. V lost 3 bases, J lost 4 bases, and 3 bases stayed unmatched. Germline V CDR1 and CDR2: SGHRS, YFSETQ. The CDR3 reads CASSWGQLNEKLFF. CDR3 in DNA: TGCGCCAGCAGCTGGGGACAGCTTAATGAAAAACTGTTTTTT. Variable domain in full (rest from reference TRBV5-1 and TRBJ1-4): KAGVTQTPRYLIKTRGQQVTLSCSPISGHRSVSWYQQTPGQGLQFLFEYFSETQRNKGNFPGRFSGRQFSNSRSEMNVSTLELGDSALYLCASSWGQLNEKLFFGSGTQLSVL.

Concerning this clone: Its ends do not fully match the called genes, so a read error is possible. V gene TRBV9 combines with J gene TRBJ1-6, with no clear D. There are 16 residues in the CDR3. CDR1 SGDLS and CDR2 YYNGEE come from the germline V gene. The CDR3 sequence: CASSVGGSSYNSPPHF. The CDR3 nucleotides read TGTGCCAGCAGCGTAGGAGGGAGCTCCTATAATTCACCCCCCCACTTT.

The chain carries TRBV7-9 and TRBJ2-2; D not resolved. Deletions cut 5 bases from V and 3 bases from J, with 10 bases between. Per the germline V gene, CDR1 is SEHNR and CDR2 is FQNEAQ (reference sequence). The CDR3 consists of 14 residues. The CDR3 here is CASSPPGDTGELFF. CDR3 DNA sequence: TGTGCCAGCAGCCCTCCTGGGGACACCGGGGAGCTGTTTTTT.

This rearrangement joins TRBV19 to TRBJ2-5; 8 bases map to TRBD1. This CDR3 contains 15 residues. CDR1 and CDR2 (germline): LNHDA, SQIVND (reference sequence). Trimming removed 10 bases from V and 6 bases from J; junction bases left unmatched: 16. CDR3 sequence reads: CATVDRAAPSQTQYF. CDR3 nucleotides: TGTGCCACTGTGGACAGGGCCGCTCCTAGTCAGACCCAGTACTTC.

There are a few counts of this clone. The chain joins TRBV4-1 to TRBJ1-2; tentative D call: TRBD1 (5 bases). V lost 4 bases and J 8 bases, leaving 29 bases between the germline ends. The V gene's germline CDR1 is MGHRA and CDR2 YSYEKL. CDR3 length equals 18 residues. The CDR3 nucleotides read TGCGCCAGCAGCCTCTCACGGTTAACCCCAGGGAGTTCGCGCGGCTACACCTTC. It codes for CASSLSRLTPGSSRGYTF.

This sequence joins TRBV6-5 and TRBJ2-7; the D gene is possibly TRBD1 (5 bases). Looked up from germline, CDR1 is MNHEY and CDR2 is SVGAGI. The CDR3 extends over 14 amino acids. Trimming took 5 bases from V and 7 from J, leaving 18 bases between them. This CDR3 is CASSANPGFGEQYF. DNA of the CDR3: TGTGCCAGCAGTGCTAACCCAGGGTTTGGTGAGCAGTACTTC.

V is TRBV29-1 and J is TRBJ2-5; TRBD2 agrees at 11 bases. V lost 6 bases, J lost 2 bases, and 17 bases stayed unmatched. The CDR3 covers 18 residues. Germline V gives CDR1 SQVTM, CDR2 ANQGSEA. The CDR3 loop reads CSVIQGSGGARKQETQYF. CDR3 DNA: TGCAGCGTCATCCAGGGTAGCGGGGGGGCGAGGAAACAAGAGACCCAGTACTTC.

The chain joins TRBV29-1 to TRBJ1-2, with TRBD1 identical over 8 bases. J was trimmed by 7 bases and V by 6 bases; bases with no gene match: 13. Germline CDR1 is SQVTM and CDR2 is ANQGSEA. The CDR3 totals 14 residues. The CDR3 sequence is CSVNPRTGSRGYTF. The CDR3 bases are TGCAGCGTCAACCCCCGGACAGGGTCGCGTGGCTACACCTTC.

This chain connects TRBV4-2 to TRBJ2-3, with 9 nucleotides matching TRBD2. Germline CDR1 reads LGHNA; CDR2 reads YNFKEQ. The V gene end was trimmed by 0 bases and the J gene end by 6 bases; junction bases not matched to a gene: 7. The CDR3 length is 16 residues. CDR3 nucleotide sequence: TGTGCCAGCAGCCAAGATCCAGCGGGGGGTTTGGATACGCAGTATTTT. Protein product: CASSQDPAGGLDTQYF.

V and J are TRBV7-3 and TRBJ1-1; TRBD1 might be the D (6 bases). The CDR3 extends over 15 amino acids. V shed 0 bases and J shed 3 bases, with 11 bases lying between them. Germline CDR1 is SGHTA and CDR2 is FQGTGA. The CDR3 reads CASSLTAGAYTEAFF. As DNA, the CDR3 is TGTGCCAGCAGCTTAACGGCGGGGGCATACACTGAAGCTTTCTTT.

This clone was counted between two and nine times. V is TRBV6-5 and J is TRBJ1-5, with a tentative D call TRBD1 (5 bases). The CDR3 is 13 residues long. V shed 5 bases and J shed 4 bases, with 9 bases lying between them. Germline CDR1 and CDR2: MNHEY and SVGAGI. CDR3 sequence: CASSLTVNQPQHF. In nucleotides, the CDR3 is TGTGCCAGCAGTCTGACAGTTAATCAGCCCCAGCATTTT.

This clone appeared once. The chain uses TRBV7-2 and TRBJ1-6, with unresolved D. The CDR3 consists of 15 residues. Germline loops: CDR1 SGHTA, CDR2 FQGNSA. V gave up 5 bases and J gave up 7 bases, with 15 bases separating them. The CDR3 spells CASSRRQAVNSPLHF. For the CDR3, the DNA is TGTGCCAGCAGCCGCAGGCAGGCGGTGAATTCACCCCTCCACTTT.

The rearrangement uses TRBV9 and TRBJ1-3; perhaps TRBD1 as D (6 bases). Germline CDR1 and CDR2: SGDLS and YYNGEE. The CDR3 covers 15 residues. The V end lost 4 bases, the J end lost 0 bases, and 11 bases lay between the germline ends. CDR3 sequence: CASSSRGASGNTIYF. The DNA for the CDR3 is TGTGCCAGCAGCTCGCGGGGGGCCTCTGGAAACACCATATATTTT.